Below, 16 T cell receptor beta chains from the same sample are listed, as sequenced in a study of metastatic and nonmetastatic thyroid tumors. All patients were treatment-naive before thyroid surgery. TCRdb reanalyzed the PCR reads with MiXCR. The sample has around 46,000 clones; about 20% are singletons. Source material: blood. Receptor source: a male donor with papillary thyroid cancer or a benign thyroid nodule (not recorded which). Some clones in this sample may be carry-over from other donors' samples.

This clone was counted ten times or more. The J gene is TRBJ2-1, the V gene TRBV5-1; D gene uncertain. V shed 4 bases and J shed 10 bases, with 9 bases lying between them. The CDR3 totals 11 residues. Looked up from germline, CDR1 is SGHRS and CDR2 is YFSETQ. This CDR3 reads CASSEHDEQFF. The CDR3 DNA follows: TGCGCCAGCAGCGAACACGACGAGCAGTTCTTC.

The table lists this clone with a few counts. The rearrangement links TRBV6-2 or TRBV6-3 to TRBJ2-1; 8 nucleotides match TRBD2. V dropped 2 bases and J dropped 15; count of bases not matched to a gene: 9. Germline CDR1 reads MNHEY; CDR2 reads SVGEGT. This CDR3 has 13 amino acids. The CDR3 spells CASSYGGSGNLFF. Written as DNA, the CDR3 is TGTGCCAGCAGTTACGGTGGTAGCGGGAACCTGTTCTTC.

This clone was seen at least ten times. The V call is TRBV12-3 or TRBV12-4, the J call TRBJ1-2, with D possibly TRBD1 on 5 matching bases. V gave up 8 bases and J gave up 0 bases, with 10 bases separating them. CDR3 length: 13 residues. The CDR3 sequence: CASHAGANYGYTF. In nucleotides, the CDR3 is TGTGCCAGCCATGCGGGGGCTAACTATGGCTACACCTTC.

This clone was observed many times. The rearrangement uses TRBV7-9 and TRBJ1-5, with TRBD1 matching over 9 bases. The CDR3 length is 14 residues. Germline values: CDR1 SEHNR, CDR2 FQNEAQ (reference sequence). V lost 4 bases, J lost 4 bases, and 2 bases stayed unmatched. This CDR3 is CASSSGTGNQPQHF. CDR3 nucleotides: TGTGCCAGCAGCTCAGGGACAGGGAATCAGCCCCAGCATTTT. The whole variable domain, remainder taken from reference TRBV7-9 and TRBJ1-5, is DTGVSQNPRHKITKRGQNVTFRCDPISEHNRLYWYRQTLGQGPEFLTYFQNEAQLEKSRLLSDRFSAERPKGSFSTLEIQRTEQGDSAMYLCASSSGTGNQPQHFGDGTRLSIL.

There are many counts of this clone. The chain joins TRBV2 to TRBJ2-5; D is ambiguous. V was pared by 6 bases and J by 1 base, with 9 bases between. The CDR3 runs to 13 residues. Germline V CDR1 and CDR2: SNHLY, FYNNEI. The CDR3 is CASSNGPQETQYF. CDR3 DNA sequence: TGTGCCAGCAGCAACGGGCCCCAAGAGACCCAGTACTTC.

Ten or more counts support this clone. The chain carries TRBV9 and TRBJ1-1, with 9 bases aligning to TRBD1. With 3 bases clipped from V and 4 bases from J, the junction kept 13 bases outside the gene matches. Germline V gene sequence: CDR1 SGDLS, CDR2 YYNGEE. This CDR3 has 17 amino acids. CDR3 residues: CASSGGGTGSTSTEAFF. CDR3 bases: TGTGCCAGCAGCGGCGGGGGGACAGGGTCTACGAGCACTGAAGCTTTCTTT.

This clone has a handful of counts. CDR3 protein: CASKVGSSYNEQFF. CDR3 DNA: TGTGCCAGCAAAGTCGGTAGCTCCTACAATGAGCAGTTCTTC. The chain recombines TRBV2 with TRBJ2-1; unclear D gene. The CDR3 is 14 residues long. The germline V and J ends were trimmed by 7 bases and 0 bases, with 10 bases remaining between them. Germline V gene lookup returns CDR1 SNHLY and CDR2 FYNNEI.

In its sample, this clone was seen many times. A read error may produce the germline difference seen at one junction end. This chain connects TRBV28 to TRBJ1-6, with D unclear. The CDR3 covers 12 residues. Germline V gene data show CDR1 as MDHEN and CDR2 as SYDVKM. CDR3 bases: TGTGCCAGCAGTTCGGGCCCTATAGGCTCCCTTTTT. Protein: CASSSGPIGSLF.

The chain combines TRBV20-1 with TRBJ2-7; no clear D gene. Looked up from germline, CDR1 is DFQATT and CDR2 is SNEGSKA (reference sequence). With 4 bases removed from V and 3 bases from J, the gap between germline ends came to 13 bases. CDR3 length: 13 amino acids. CDR3 sequence reads: CSAIRSGVYEQYF. The CDR3 DNA reads TGCAGTGCTATTAGGAGTGGGGTCTACGAGCAGTACTTC.

This clone was found many times. V is TRBV11-2 and J is TRBJ2-3, with D perhaps TRBD1 (5 bases). The length of the CDR3 is 15 residues. Deletions cut 0 bases from V and 4 bases from J, with 11 bases between. CDR1 is SGHAT, CDR2 FQNNGV, per germline. The CDR3 DNA reads TGTGCCAGCAGCTTAGAGGGCAGGGCGGCAGATACGCAGTATTTT. Translation gives CASSLEGRAADTQYF.

There are many counts of this clone. The chain uses TRBV28 and TRBJ1-2, with D unresolved. The CDR3 is 15 residues long. V was cut by 6 bases and J by 1 base, with 15 bases left in between. Germline-derived CDR1 and CDR2 are MDHEN and SYDVKM. CDR3: CASRPQIAGNYGYTF. The CDR3 DNA follows: TGTGCCAGCAGGCCCCAGATTGCTGGTAACTATGGCTACACCTTC.

In its sample, this clone was seen a few times. This chain uses TRBV28 with TRBJ2-7; 9 positions agree with TRBD1. The CDR3 has 15 amino acids. V lost 5 bases and J lost 4; bases outside the gene matches: 9. Germline values: CDR1 MDHEN, CDR2 SYDVKM. The CDR3 DNA sequence: TGTGCCAGCAGTACTTCTGCGACAGGGGGGTACGAGCAGTACTTC. Amino acids: CASSTSATGGYEQYF.

This clone was seen at least ten times. The gene calls are TRBV12-3 or TRBV12-4 and TRBJ2-1, with D uncertain. The CDR3 is 15 residues long. V lost 4 bases and J 0 bases, leaving 10 bases between the germline ends. The CDR3 region has the DNA TGTGCCAGCAGTTCGACTCCCAGCTCCTACAATGAGCAGTTCTTC. Protein product: CASSSTPSSYNEQFF.

A few counts support this clone. This sequence joins TRBV11-2 and TRBJ2-1; 8 bases are shared with TRBD1. V lost 3 bases to trimming and J lost 0 bases; unmatched junction nucleotides: 10. Germline V gene lookup returns CDR1 SGHAT and CDR2 FQNNGV. CDR3 length: 18 residues. The CDR3 sequence is CASSFPTTGVPSYNEQFF. In DNA, the CDR3 is TGTGCCAGCAGCTTCCCTACGACAGGGGTGCCCTCCTACAATGAGCAGTTCTTC.

Here the CDR3 reads CASSSEQCSSYEQYF. DNA for the CDR3: TGTGCCAGCAGCTCAGAACAGTGTTCGAGCTACGAGCAGTACTTC. The chain joins TRBV7-2 to TRBJ2-7; D remains ambiguous. CDR1 is SGHTA, CDR2 FQGNSA, per germline. With 4 bases removed from V and 3 bases from J, the gap between germline ends came to 16 bases. The length of the CDR3 is 15 residues.

This clone has a count of ten or more. V is TRBV29-1 and J is TRBJ1-2, with 10 bases aligning to TRBD1. Per germline, CDR1 SQVTM and CDR2 ANQGSEA. The CDR3 runs 13 residues. With V trimmed by 3 bases and J by 5 bases, 3 bases remained unmatched. CDR3 residues: CSVDMGQGYGYTF. The CDR3 DNA sequence: TGCAGCGTTGATATGGGACAGGGGTATGGCTACACCTTC. The full variable domain, its missing parts supplied by reference TRBV29-1 and TRBJ1-2, is SAVISQKPSRDICQRGTSLTIQCQVDSQVTMMFWYRQQPGQSLTLIATANQGSEATYESGFVIDKFPISRPNLTFSTLTVSNMSPEDSSIYLCSVDMGQGYGYTFGSGTRLTVV.